This T cell receptor beta chain was found in a study of blood T cell repertoires in COVID-19. V was shortened by 0 bases and J by 1 base, with 21 bases between the two germline ends. Germline V gene sequence: CDR1 SEHNR, CDR2 FQNEAQ (reference sequence). This CDR3 is 19 amino acids long. The assay was immunoSEQ multiplex PCR, and TCRdb's table has in-frame clones only and misses some. The data hold about 43,000 clones, with roughly 85% observed a single time. Sequencing used peripheral blood. The origin of this receptor is a man aged 55-75 years with active COVID-19. The V gene is TRBV7-9, the J gene TRBJ1-1; D is possibly TRBD1 (5 bases). For the CDR3, the DNA is TGTGCCAGCAGCTTAGCCAAACGTGCGCAGGGCGCTCGGAACACTGAAGCTTTCTTT. This gives the protein CASSLAKRAQGARNTEAFF.